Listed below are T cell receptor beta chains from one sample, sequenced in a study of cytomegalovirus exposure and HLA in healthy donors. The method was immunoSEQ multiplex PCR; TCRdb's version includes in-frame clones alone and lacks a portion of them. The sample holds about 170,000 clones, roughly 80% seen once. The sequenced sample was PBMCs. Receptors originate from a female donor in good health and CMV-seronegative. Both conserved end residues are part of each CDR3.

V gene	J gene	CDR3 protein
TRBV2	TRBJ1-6	CASNYDRANSPLHF
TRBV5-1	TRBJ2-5	CASSSGTGDGETQYF
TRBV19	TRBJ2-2	CASSIFGGPGELFF
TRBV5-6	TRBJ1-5	CASSTTGINQPQHF
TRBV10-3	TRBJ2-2	CASSASGNTGELFF
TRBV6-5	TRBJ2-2	CASSPGVGFAGELFF
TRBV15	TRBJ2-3	CATSRGAGTSTDTQYF
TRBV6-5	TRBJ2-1	CATSRGGRAYNEQFF
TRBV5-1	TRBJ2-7	CASSPKQGARYEQYF
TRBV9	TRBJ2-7	CASSSRIGTGSYEQYF
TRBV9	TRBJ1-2	CASSVLGASYGYTF
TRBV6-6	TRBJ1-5	CASSLEANQPRHF
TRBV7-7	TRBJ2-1	CASSPKAGTNNEQFF
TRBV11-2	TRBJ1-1	CASSLHLGASEAFF
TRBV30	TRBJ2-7	CAWSQDRGYPYEQYF
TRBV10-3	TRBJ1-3	CAIRRDTGALSGNTIYF
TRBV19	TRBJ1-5	CASSIDRAGFGPQHF
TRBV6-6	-	CASSLTGLTYEQYF
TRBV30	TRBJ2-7	CAWSVRSYEQYF
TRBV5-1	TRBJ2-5	CASSPGTSGTQYF
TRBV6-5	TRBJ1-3	CASSTGRPGNTIYF
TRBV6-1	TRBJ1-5	CASSEGRQGSGNQPQHF
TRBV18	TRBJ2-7	CASSPGRTSGNEQYF
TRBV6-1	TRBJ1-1	CASIGQGGTEAFF
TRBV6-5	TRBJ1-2	CASSQRTGYGYTF
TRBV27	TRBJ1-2	CASSFTSVANHGYTF
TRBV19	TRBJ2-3	CASSRPGGGDTQYF
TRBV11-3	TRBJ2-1	CASSLAPEWREGGEQFF
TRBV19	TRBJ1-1	CASSPWSLLGAFF
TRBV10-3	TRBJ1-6	CAISEGGTVNSPLHF
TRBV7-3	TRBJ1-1	CASSLYRATEAFF
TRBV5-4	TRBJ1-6	CASQGDRGRPLHF
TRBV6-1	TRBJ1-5	CASSGTGTSNQPQHF
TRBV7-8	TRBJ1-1	CASSPPSGTGSPDALGAFF
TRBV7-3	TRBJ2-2	CASSLRTSGRPRRSELFF
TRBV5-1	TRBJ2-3	CASSLGAYSTDTQYF
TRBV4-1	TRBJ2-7	CASSRLTGDEQYF
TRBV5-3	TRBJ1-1	CARSLFGSAGDFGNTEAFF
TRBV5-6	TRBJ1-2	CASSGSTGDLYGYTF
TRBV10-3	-	CAISDAGTGGHEQYF
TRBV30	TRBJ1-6	CAWRKTGSGDSPLHF
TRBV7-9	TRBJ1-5	CASSQGSQPQHF
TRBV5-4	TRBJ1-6	CASSSTGNPNSPLHF
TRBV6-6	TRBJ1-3	CASSTRQGAFGNTIYF
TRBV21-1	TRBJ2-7	CASSGRTRQVPYEQYF
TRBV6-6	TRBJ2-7	CASSSRGNSYEQYF
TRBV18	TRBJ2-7	CASSPGQGVYEQYF
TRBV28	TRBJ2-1	CASSPHGAAYNEQFF
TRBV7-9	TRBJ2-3	CASTLLGEVGRDTQYF
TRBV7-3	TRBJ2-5	CASSLTGSQETQYF
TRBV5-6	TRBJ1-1	CASSLGTRAEAFF
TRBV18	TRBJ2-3	CASSPQSRKNLDTQYF
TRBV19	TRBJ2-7	CASRPGLAYEQYF
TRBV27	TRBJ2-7	CASIKIGTGGGEQYF
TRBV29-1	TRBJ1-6	CSVGGDRPNSPLHF
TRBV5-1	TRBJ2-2	CASSLGSVDRENTGELFF
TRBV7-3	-	CASSLTGRGSYEQYF
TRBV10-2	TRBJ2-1	CASSESGGYNEQFF
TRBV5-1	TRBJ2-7	CASSLEAGGSYEQYF